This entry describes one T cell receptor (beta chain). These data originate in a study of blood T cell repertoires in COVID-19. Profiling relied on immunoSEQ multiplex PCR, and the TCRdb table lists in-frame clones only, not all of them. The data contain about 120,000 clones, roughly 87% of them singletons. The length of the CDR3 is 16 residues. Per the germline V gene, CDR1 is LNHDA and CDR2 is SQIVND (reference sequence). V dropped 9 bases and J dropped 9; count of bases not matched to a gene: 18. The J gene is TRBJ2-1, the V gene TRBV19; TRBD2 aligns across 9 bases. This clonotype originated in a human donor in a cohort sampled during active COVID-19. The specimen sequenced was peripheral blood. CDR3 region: CASDPVGSGGKGEQFF. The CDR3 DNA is TGTGCCAGCGACCCCGTAGGTAGCGGGGGAAAGGGTGAGCAGTTCTTC.